This T cell receptor beta chain was observed in a study of vaccination and CD4 T cells after COVID-19. Treatment described: approximately nine-day PBMC culture with coronavirus spike peptide pools or control peptides (ViraFEST assay). The Oncomine TCR Beta short-read assay was applied to DNA of cultured CD4+ T cells. From the PCR reads, TCRdb called clonotypes with MiXCR, one entry per CDR3 protein. The table has around 20,000 distinct CDR3 sequences, roughly 50% seen once. The germline V and J ends were trimmed by 6 bases and 0 bases, with 11 bases remaining between them. The germline V gene has CDR1 MNHNS and CDR2 SASEGT. The CDR3 length is 14 residues. With regard to this clonotype: What it recognizes is unknown.

This receptor was obtained from a human donor who had recovered from COVID-19. This chain joins TRBV6-1 and TRBJ1-1, with D unresolved. The sample was CD4+ T cells from blood, cultured in vitro. DNA for the CDR3: TGTGCCAGCAGCCCACTTACAGTGAACACTGAAGCTTTCTTT. Its protein is CASSPLTVNTEAFF.